Below, 2 T cell receptor beta chains from the same sample are listed, as sequenced in a study of beta chain features in type 1 diabetes. Points from the study as a whole: Type 1 diabetes patients showed a moderate but significant shortening of TCRB CDR3s in all four CD4+ subsets.

Antigen specificity for these receptors is unknown. Sequencing targeted expressed TCRB transcripts, as all isolated RNA had been reverse transcribed. The data were produced by immunoSEQ multiplex PCR, yet TCRdb's version contains in-frame clones alone and is incomplete. This table has about 160,000 clones, around 8.3% appearing once. The sequencing sample was made of central memory CD4+ T cells from blood. The receptors come from a woman aged 18-30 years with type 1 diabetes.

This clone was counted between two and nine times. V and J are TRBV7-2 and TRBJ2-7, with D perhaps TRBD1 (6 bases). V was trimmed by 3 bases and J by 0 bases, leaving 15 bases between them. CDR3 length: 16 residues. The germline CDR1 and CDR2 sequences are SGHTA and FQGNSA. The CDR3 sequence is CASSLGAGLSSYEQYF. The CDR3 coding sequence is TGTGCCAGCAGCTTGGGGGCCGGATTGAGCTCCTACGAGCAGTACTTC. Drawing the rest from reference TRBV7-2 and TRBJ2-7, the complete variable domain is GAGVSQSPSNKVTEKGKDVELRCDPISGHTALYWYRQSLGQGLEFLIYFQGNSAPDKSGLPSDRFSAERTGGSVSTLTIQRTQQEDSAVYLCASSLGAGLSSYEQYFGPGTRLTVT.

The chain is built from TRBV5-1 and TRBJ1-1, with TRBD1 as a possible D gene (5 bases). The CDR3 is made up of 15 amino acids. V was pared by 0 bases and J by 1 base, with 10 bases between. Germline values: CDR1 SGHRS, CDR2 YFSETQ. The CDR3 DNA sequence: TGCGCCAGCAGCTTGGCCCCGGGGGGGAACACTGAAGCTTTCTTT. This encodes CASSLAPGGNTEAFF.